Given below is one T cell receptor (beta chain) in context. Authors' processing steps: Amplification of reference gene primers provided the estimated nucleated cell counts. The assay was immunoSEQ multiplex PCR, and TCRdb's table has in-frame clones only and misses some. Clone size and V and J calls were adopted from that table, with D and trimming inferred from the DNA. The sample has fewer than 400,000 clones, approximately 86% seen once. The data belong to a study of blood T cell repertoires in COVID-19. V was trimmed by 5 bases and J by 5 bases, leaving 12 bases between them. From germline, CDR1 is LNHDA and CDR2 SQIVND (reference sequence). The CDR3 runs to 13 residues.

The sequence was collected from a human donor in a cohort sampled during active COVID-19. The rearrangement joins TRBV19 to TRBJ2-5; D perhaps matches TRBD2 (7 bases). The sample was peripheral blood. The CDR3 loop reads CASSGGGWETQYF. The CDR3 region has the DNA TGTGCCAGTAGTGGGGGGGGCTGGGAGACCCAGTACTTC.